This is a list of T cell receptor beta chains from one sample in a study of spatial heterogeneity in lung cancer. TCRdb re-called the 5' RACE reads with MiXCR, one entry per CDR3 protein. In the table there are some 11,000 distinct CDR3 sequences, 8.6% of which are singletons. This sample comprised PBMCs, obtained at surgery. These receptors were taken from a male donor with early-stage non-small cell lung cancer. Each CDR3 is given with its conserved first and last residue. D genes are given only for firm matches. Rows may omit the clone size; those that give it use once, few, many or a size class.

J,D,size,V,DNA,CDR3
TRBJ1-3,NA,many,TRBV3-1,TGTGCCAGCAGCCCCGTCCGTAATGGAGACACCATATATTTT,CASSPVRNGDTIYF
TRBJ2-2,NA,medium-sized,TRBV27,TGTGCCAGCAGTTTTGGCGCGACAGCATCGAACACCGGGGAGCTGTTTTTT,CASSFGATASNTGELFF
TRBJ2-5,NA,many,TRBV5-5,TGTGCCAGCAGTTTCGCAGTGGAGACCCAGTACTTC,CASSFAVETQYF
TRBJ2-7,TRBD1,many,TRBV5-1,TGCGCCAGCAGCTCGACAGGGCAGTCCTACGAGCAGTACTTC,CASSSTGQSYEQYF
TRBJ2-3,TRBD2,few,TRBV27,TGTGCCAGCAGTGTTACGGGGGGGAGCACAGATACGCAGTATTTT,CASSVTGGSTDTQYF
TRBJ2-4,TRBD1,many,TRBV19,TGTGCCAGTAGACCGGGACAGGGCAAAAACATTCAGTACTTC,CASRPGQGKNIQYF
TRBJ1-2,NA,many,TRBV21-1,TGTGCCAGCAGCAAGTGCGAGCACCCTTATGGCTACACCTTC,CASSKCEHPYGYTF
TRBJ2-7,TRBD2,many,TRBV7-2,TGTGCCAGCAGCTTAGCGGCGGGGGGCGGTTACGAGCAGTACTTC,CASSLAAGGGYEQYF
TRBJ2-3,TRBD2,many,TRBV7-2,TGTGCCAGCAGCCCAACAGCGGGGGGCATCAGCACAGATACGCAGTATTTT,CASSPTAGGISTDTQYF
TRBJ2-7,NA,NA,TRBV10-1,TGCGCCAGCAGTGATGGCCCCCGCGAGCAGTACTTC,CASSDGPREQYF
TRBJ2-7,TRBD1,few,TRBV29-1,TGCAGCGGGAGACAGGGGGAATCCTACGAGCAGTACTTC,CSGRQGESYEQYF
TRBJ2-2,NA,many,TRBV6-6,TGTGCCAGCAGTTACTCGAGGGCAGAGAACACCGGGGAGCTGTTTTTT,CASSYSRAENTGELFF
TRBJ1-5,NA,few,TRBV6-1,TGTGCCAGCGTGGGGTTCGCGGATGGTCAGCCCCAGCATTTT,CASVGFADGQPQHF
TRBJ1-4,TRBD1,NA,TRBV12-3/TRBV12-4,TGTGCCAGCAGTCCTTACAGGGGCGGGGAAAAACTGTTTTTT,CASSPYRGGEKLFF
TRBJ1-2,NA,many,TRBV7-2,TGTGCCAGCAGCCCCCAAGGGTTAGCTAACTATGGCTACACCTTC,CASSPQGLANYGYTF
TRBJ2-2,TRBD1,many,TRBV5-1,TGCGCCAGCAGTCCGAGGACAGGCTCGAACACCGGGGAGCTGTTTTTT,CASSPRTGSNTGELFF
TRBJ2-5,NA,few,TRBV12-3/TRBV12-4,TGTGCCAGCAGTTTAATAGAGACCCAGTACTTC,CASSLIETQYF
TRBJ2-1,TRBD1,many,TRBV7-2,TGTGCCAGCAGCTTAGACAGGGGGTCCTACAATGAGCAGTTCTTC,CASSLDRGSYNEQFF
TRBJ1-1,NA,medium-sized,TRBV28,TGTGCCAGCAGTTCCTACACTCGGACAGCGAACACTGAAGCTTTCTTT,CASSSYTRTANTEAFF
TRBJ1-1,NA,many,TRBV20-1,TGCAGTGCTGCTTACCTCCCGGACACGAACACTGAAGCTTTCTTT,CSAAYLPDTNTEAFF
TRBJ2-5,TRBD2,many,TRBV4-3,TGCGCCAGCAGCCTAAGGACTAGCGGGGGTGAGACCCAGTACTTC,CASSLRTSGGETQYF
TRBJ2-5,NA,NA,TRBV27,TGTGCCAGCAGTTTCCTAGGATTTCAAGAGACCCAGTACTTC,CASSFLGFQETQYF
TRBJ2-7,NA,many,TRBV7-2,TGTGCCAGCAGCCAAGACAGCTACGAGCAGTACTTC,CASSQDSYEQYF
TRBJ2-1,NA,many,TRBV7-2,TGTGCCAGCAGCTTAGGATCCTACAATGAGCAGTTCTTC,CASSLGSYNEQFF
TRBJ2-5,NA,medium-sized,TRBV16,TGTGCCAGCAGCCAATTTGGCGGCCAAGAGACCCAGTACTTC,CASSQFGGQETQYF
TRBJ2-2,NA,few,TRBV5-6,TGTGCCAGCAGCTTGGGAAATACCGGGGAGCTGTTTTTT,CASSLGNTGELFF
TRBJ1-5,NA,many,TRBV6-2/TRBV6-3,TGTGCCAGCAGTCGCGGGGGGGGATTCGGTCAGCCCCAGCATTTT,CASSRGGGFGQPQHF
TRBJ1-5,NA,medium-sized,TRBV20-1,TGCAGTGCTAGGGGTGGGTTCGGTCAGCCCCAGCATTTT,CSARGGFGQPQHF
TRBJ2-1,NA,many,TRBV5-4,TGTGCCAGCAGCTCGCGCTCCGGGGGAAGATCCAATGAGCAGTTCTTC,CASSSRSGGRSNEQFF
TRBJ2-7,TRBD2,medium-sized,TRBV20-1,TGCAGTGCTAGAGACGCTAGCGGGGGGGCCTACGAGCAGTACTTC,CSARDASGGAYEQYF
TRBJ2-3,NA,medium-sized,TRBV12-5,TGTGCTAGTGGAGGGATCACAGATACGCAGTATTTT,CASGGITDTQYF
TRBJ2-1,TRBD2,many,TRBV11-2,TGTGCCAGCAGGCTGACTAGCGGGGGGACAGGGGAGCAGTTCTTC,CASRLTSGGTGEQFF
TRBJ2-3,NA,medium-sized,TRBV7-9,TGTGCCAGCAGCTTAGAAGGGAACACAGATACGCAGTATTTT,CASSLEGNTDTQYF
TRBJ2-7,NA,many,TRBV30,TGTGCCTGGAGTGTTCTTGGCAGCTACGAGCAGTACTTC,CAWSVLGSYEQYF
TRBJ2-1,TRBD2,medium-sized,TRBV2,TGTGCCAGCAGTGCTGGTCTAGCGGGGGGGCTGGTTGAGCAGTTCTTC,CASSAGLAGGLVEQFF
TRBJ2-5,TRBD1,many,TRBV24-1,TGTGCCACCAGTGATCCCGGCAGGGGGTCCGAGACCCAGTACTTC,CATSDPGRGSETQYF
TRBJ2-4,NA,many,TRBV7-6,TGTGCCAGCAGCCCTGAGTATTCCTCCAAAAACATTCAGTACTTC,CASSPEYSSKNIQYF
TRBJ2-1,TRBD2,many,TRBV28,TGTGCCAGCAGTTTATCCACGAGCGGGGCCTCCTACAATGAGCAGTTCTTC,CASSLSTSGASYNEQFF
TRBJ2-2,NA,many,TRBV27,TGTGCCAGCAGTTACGGGAGAGACACCGGGGAGCTGTTTTTT,CASSYGRDTGELFF
TRBJ2-7,NA,NA,TRBV2,TGTGCCAGCAGTGAAAGGCAGACTCTCGAGCAGTACTTC,CASSERQTLEQYF
TRBJ2-3,TRBD2,many,TRBV4-3,TGCGCCAGCAGCTCTAGCGGGGGGACAGATACGCAGTATTTT,CASSSSGGTDTQYF
TRBJ2-6,NA,many,TRBV12-3/TRBV12-4,TGTGCCAGCAGTTTCGGGGTTGCTGGGGCCAACGTCCTGACTTTC,CASSFGVAGANVLTF
TRBJ2-7,TRBD1,many,TRBV10-2,TGCGCCAGCAGTTCCGGACCGACAGGGGGTTCCTCCTACGAGCAGTACTTC,CASSSGPTGGSSYEQYF
TRBJ2-2,NA,medium-sized,TRBV7-2,TGTGCCAGCAGCTTAAGACTGTCCACCGGGGAGCTGTTTTTT,CASSLRLSTGELFF
TRBJ2-5,TRBD1,many,TRBV11-3,TGTGCCAGCAGCTTAGGACAGGGGGTCAGGCAAGAGACCCAGTACTTC,CASSLGQGVRQETQYF
TRBJ1-1,NA,many,TRBV28,TGTGCCAGCAGTCCGGTAGGGGCGAACACTGAAGCTTTCTTT,CASSPVGANTEAFF
TRBJ1-5,TRBD1,many,TRBV2,TGTGCCAGCACCCAGGACAGGGTTGGCAATCAGCCCCAGCATTTT,CASTQDRVGNQPQHF
TRBJ2-3,NA,many,TRBV14,TGTGCCAGCAGCCGGAGGCCAGGGTCCACAGATACGCAGTATTTT,CASSRRPGSTDTQYF
TRBJ2-5,NA,many,TRBV5-6,TGTGCCAGCAGCTTAAAAGAGACCCAGTACTTC,CASSLKETQYF